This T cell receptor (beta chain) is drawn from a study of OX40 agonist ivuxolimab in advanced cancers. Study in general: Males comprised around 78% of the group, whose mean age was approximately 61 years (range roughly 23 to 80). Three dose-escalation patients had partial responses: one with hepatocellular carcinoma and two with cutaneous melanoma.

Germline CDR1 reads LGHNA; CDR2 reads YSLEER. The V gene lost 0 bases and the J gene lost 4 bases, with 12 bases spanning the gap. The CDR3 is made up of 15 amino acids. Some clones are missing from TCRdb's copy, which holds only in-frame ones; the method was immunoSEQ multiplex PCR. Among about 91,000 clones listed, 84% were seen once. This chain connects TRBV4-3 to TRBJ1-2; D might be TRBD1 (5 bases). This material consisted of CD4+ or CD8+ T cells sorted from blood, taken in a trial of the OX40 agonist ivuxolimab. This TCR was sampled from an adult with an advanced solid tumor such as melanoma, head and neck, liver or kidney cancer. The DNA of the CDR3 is TGCGCCAGCAGCCAAGATTTGGGGACCTTCTATGGCTACACCTTC. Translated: CASSQDLGTFYGYTF.